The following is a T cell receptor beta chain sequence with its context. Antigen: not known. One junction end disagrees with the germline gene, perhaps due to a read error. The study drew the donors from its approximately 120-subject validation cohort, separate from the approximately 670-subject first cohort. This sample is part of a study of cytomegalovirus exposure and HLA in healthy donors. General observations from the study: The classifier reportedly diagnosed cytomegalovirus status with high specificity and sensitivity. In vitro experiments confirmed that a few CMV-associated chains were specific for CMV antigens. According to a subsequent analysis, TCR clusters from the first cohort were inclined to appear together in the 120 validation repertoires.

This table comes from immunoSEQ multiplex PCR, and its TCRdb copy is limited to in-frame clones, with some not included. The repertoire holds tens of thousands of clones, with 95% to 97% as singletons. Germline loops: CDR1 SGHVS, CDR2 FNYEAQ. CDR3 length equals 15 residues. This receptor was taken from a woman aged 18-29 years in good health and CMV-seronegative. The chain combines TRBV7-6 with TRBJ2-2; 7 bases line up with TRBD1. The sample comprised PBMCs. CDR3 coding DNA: TGTGGCAGCAGCCAACGGGACAGCCCCACCGGGGAGCTGTTTTTT. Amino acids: CGSSQRDSPTGELFF.